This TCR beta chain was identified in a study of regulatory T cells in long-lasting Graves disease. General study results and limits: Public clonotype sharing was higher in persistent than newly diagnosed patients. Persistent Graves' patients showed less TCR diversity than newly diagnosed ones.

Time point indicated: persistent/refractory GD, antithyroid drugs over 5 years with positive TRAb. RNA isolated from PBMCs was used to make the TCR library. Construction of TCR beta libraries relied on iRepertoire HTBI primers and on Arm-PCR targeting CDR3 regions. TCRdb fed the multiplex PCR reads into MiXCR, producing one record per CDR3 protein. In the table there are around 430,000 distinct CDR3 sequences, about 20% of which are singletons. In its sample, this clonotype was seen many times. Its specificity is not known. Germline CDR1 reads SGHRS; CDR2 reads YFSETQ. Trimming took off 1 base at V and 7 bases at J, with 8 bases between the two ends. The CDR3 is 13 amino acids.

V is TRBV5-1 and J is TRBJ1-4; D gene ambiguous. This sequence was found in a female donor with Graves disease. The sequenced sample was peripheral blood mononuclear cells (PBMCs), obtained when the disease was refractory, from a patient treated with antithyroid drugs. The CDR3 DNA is TGCGCCAGCAGCTTGCGACCGGGTGAAAAACTGTTTTTT. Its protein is CASSLRPGEKLFF.